The present T cell receptor (beta chain) was sequenced within a study of graft-versus-host responses after intestinal transplantation (dated by TCRdb to the early 2020s). Regarding the complete study: Recipients received multivisceral, liver-intestinal, or isolated intestinal transplants. A cohort of approximately 24 intestinal transplant recipients, including one retransplant, was enrolled, and a few patients lacking pretransplant specimens were excluded. Instead of going to the commercial service, samples from a few later patients were sequenced in-house on an Illumina MiSeq and processed with MiXCR. Every recipient was given anti-thymocyte globulin induction, then maintenance tacrolimus and steroids for approximately 3 years. Alloreactive clones were identified by sequencing pre-transplant mixed lymphocyte reaction products and comparing these products with unstimulated pre-transplant donor and recipient T cells. After intestinal transplantation, graft-versus-host and host-versus-graft alloreactive T cell clones were followed in the graft, circulation and bone marrow using bulk TCR-beta CDR3 sequencing. Donor T cell macrochimerism was defined as a peak of at least 4% donor T cells among recipient peripheral blood mononuclear cells. Study-wide findings and limitations: In the allografts of patients with donor T cell macrochimerism, GvH to HvG T cell clonal ratios were high. GvH clones were found in recipient bone marrow, and some of the GvH clones appeared earlier in ileal mucosa or blood, which is consistent with an intestinal mucosal origin. Early after transplant, peak levels of circulating GvH clones were found to be associated with declines in HvG clones. The conclusions were limited by the relatively low number and heterogeneity of the intestinal transplant patients.

The cysteine opens and the phenylalanine closes a CDR3 of 11 amino acids. This entry keeps only the CDR3 DNA: 33 bases, framed from base 1. The germline V gene gives CDR1 as ENHRY and CDR2 as SYGVKD. Trimming removed 8 bases from V and 3 bases from J, leaving 5 bases between the germline ends. The library relied on the immunoSEQ multiplex PCR assay. In most patients, genomic DNA was isolated using the Qiagen DNeasy Blood and Tissue Kit and sent frozen to Adaptive Biotechnologies for TCR sequencing. High-throughput TCR-beta CDR3 sequencing of genomic DNA from most patients was performed by Adaptive Biotechnologies. The authors processed their data as follows. Adaptive's ImmunoSEQ software supplied the TCR sequencing data for 15 to 20 patients, while MiXCR and VDJtools were used to process a few other patients. To correct CD4 versus CD8 sorting errors, any sequence found in both subsets at a frequency ratio below 5:1 was removed. CDR3 nucleotide sequences shared by donor and recipient were removed because the origin of these sequences could not be assigned. At least 2-fold expansion over unstimulated cells and a minimum CFSE-low frequency of 0.002% (template counts) or 0.001% (read counts) were required for clones to be classified as alloreactive. Clones detected in sequenced pre-transplant spleen, lymph node, or MLR CFSE-low populations of the donor or recipient were defined as mappable. Cumulative frequency of alloreactive clones was calculated as a percentage of all sequences weighted by copy number. TCRdb took over this immuneACCESS table, retaining in-frame rearrangements with V and J assigned. Such tables are incomplete; in checked studies, under half of the missing clones stem from an unresolved V gene, and the remainder is unexplained. The DNA was the basis for D and trimming; V, J and clone size are from that table. This sample comprises around 8,800 clones, 25% to 30% of them detected only once. The ten largest clonotypes hold about 5% of the sample.

Remarks on this clone: Base-call qualities are not available, and no considerably larger clone is one nucleotide away.

What this sample's time point label stands for: cells obtained before transplantation from donor or recipient. In mixed lymphocyte reactions, some 200,000 CFSE-labeled pre-transplant responders were plated with some 200,000 irradiated violet-dye-labeled stimulators and cultured for five to seven days. After the mixed lymphocyte reaction, proliferating CD3+CD4+CFSE-low and CD3+CD8+CFSE-low responder cells were FACS-sorted on a BD Influx sorter. The rearrangement combines TRBV10-3 with TRBJ2-1, with the D segment identity uncertain. The sequenced sample was alloreactive CD8+ T cells from a mixed lymphocyte reaction culture, obtained before transplantation. Reading the label with the study, this specimen's cell subset or site is: CFSE-low proliferating T cells sorted from roughly six-day pre-transplant mixed lymphocyte reaction (GvH or HvG direction). The TCR was taken from a human patient who was an organ donor for intestinal transplantation. DNA sequence: TGTGCCATCTCAGACTACAATGAGCAGTTCTTC. Its amino acids are CAISDYNEQFF.